These 11 T cell receptor beta chains share one sample of origin, sequenced in a study of blood T cell repertoires in COVID-19. Here immunoSEQ multiplex PCR was the method, and the copy in TCRdb shows in-frame clones only, minus some. Here the sample spans 210,000 or so clones, less than 90% being singletons. Sequenced: peripheral blood. Receptors originate from a man aged 40-55 years with active or convalescent COVID-19.

This rearrangement joins TRBV19 to TRBJ2-1; TRBD2 matches 7 bases. The CDR3 runs to 14 residues. Trimming at V came to 7 bases and at J to 4 bases, leaving 7 bases not matched to a gene. From germline, CDR1 is LNHDA and CDR2 SQIVND (reference sequence). Written as DNA, the CDR3 is TGTGCCAGTATAGAGCGGGGAGGGTACAATGAGCAGTTCTTC. Its translation is CASIERGGYNEQFF. The full variable domain, rest sourced from reference TRBV19 and TRBJ2-1, is DGGITQSPKYLFRKEGQNVTLSCEQNLNHDAMYWYRQDPGQGLRLIYYSQIVNDFQKGDIAEGYSVSREKKESFPLTVTSAQKNPTAFYLCASIERGGYNEQFFGPGTRLTVL.

The chain couples TRBV30 to TRBJ1-1; D is possibly TRBD1 (6 bases). The CDR3 covers 12 residues. Germline loops: CDR1 GTSNPN, CDR2 SVGIG (reference sequence). The V end lost 3 bases, the J end lost 7 bases, and 12 bases lay between the germline ends. In nucleotides, the CDR3 is TGTGCCTGGAGCCAGGGGCCCAATGAAGCTTTCTTT. Amino acid sequence: CAWSQGPNEAFF.

This sequence joins TRBV7-8 and TRBJ2-7; possibly TRBD2 for D (5 bases). The ends were cut back, 2 bases at V and 2 bases at J, with 10 bases in the middle. The CDR3 is 14 residues long. Germline assignment: CDR1 SGHVS and CDR2 FQNEAQ. CDR3 in amino acids: CASSLRGLPYEQYF. CDR3 DNA sequence: TGTGCCAGCAGCTTACGGGGTCTTCCCTACGAGCAGTACTTC.

This rearrangement joins TRBV24-1 to TRBJ2-3; D possibly corresponds to TRBD1 (7 bases). This CDR3 has 14 residues. Germline lookup yields CDR1 KGHDR and CDR2 SFDVKD. Trimming removed 9 bases at V and 6 bases at J, with 18 bases between. The CDR3 protein is CATSRGDSRDTQYF. The DNA for the CDR3 is TGTGCCACCTCGAGGGGGGACAGCAGGGATACGCAGTATTTT.

This sequence joins TRBV5-5 and TRBJ1-1; 8 positions match TRBD1. V trimming: 4 bases; J trimming: 0 bases; junction bases outside the gene matches: 5. Germline assignment: CDR1 SGHKS and CDR2 YYEKEE (reference sequence). This CDR3 is built from 15 residues. The CDR3 here is CASSPGQGMNTEAFF. The CDR3 coding sequence is TGTGCCAGCAGCCCAGGACAGGGCATGAACACTGAAGCTTTCTTT. The full variable domain, rest sourced from reference TRBV5-5 and TRBJ1-1, is DAGVTQSPTHLIKTRGQQVTLRCSPISGHKSVSWYQQVLGQGPQFIFQYYEKEERGRGNFPDRFSARQFPNYSSELNVNALLLGDSALYLCASSPGQGMNTEAFFGQGTRLTVV.

The count of this clone is one. The CDR3 region has the DNA TGCGCCAGCAGCCAAGATCCGGCAGGAACCTACGAGCAGTACTTC. It yields the protein CASSQDPAGTYEQYF. This chain uses TRBV4-1 with TRBJ2-7; D not certain. Germline lookup yields CDR1 MGHRA and CDR2 YSYEKL. The V and J ends lost 0 bases and 2 bases respectively, with 11 bases between them. The CDR3 loop spans 15 amino acids.

The rearrangement joins TRBV7-3 to TRBJ1-2, with D perhaps matching TRBD1 (5 bases). Trimming took 4 bases from V and 2 from J, leaving 17 bases between them. The CDR3 covers 16 residues. CDR1 SGHTA and CDR2 FQGTGA come from the germline V gene. The CDR3 sequence: CASSSAGVLKNYGYTF. The CDR3, as DNA: TGTGCCAGCAGCTCGGCGGGGGTTCTGAAGAACTATGGCTACACCTTC.

The V and J genes are TRBV28 and TRBJ1-5; possible D gene TRBD1, 5 bases. Germline CDR1 reads MDHEN; CDR2 reads SYDVKM. The CDR3 runs 11 residues. Deletions cut 5 bases from V and 12 bases from J, with 11 bases between. As DNA, the CDR3 is TGTGCCAGCAGTCCGGACACCCTCCAGCATTTT. It is translated as CASSPDTLQHF.

The rearrangement uses TRBV7-6 and TRBJ1-4, with TRBD1 identical over 10 bases. With V trimmed by 1 base and J by 8 bases, 7 bases remained unmatched. CDR3 size: 16 residues. The germline CDR1 and CDR2 sequences are SGHVS and FNYEAQ. The CDR3 loop reads CASSLVAGTGDEKLFF. The CDR3 DNA reads TGTGCCAGCAGCTTAGTGGCCGGGACAGGGGACGAAAAACTGTTTTTT.

The chain is built from TRBV2 and TRBJ2-2, with TRBD1 matching over 8 bases. Looked up from germline, CDR1 is SNHLY and CDR2 is FYNNEI. The V gene end was trimmed by 6 bases and the J gene end by 6 bases; junction bases not matched to a gene: 9. The CDR3 has 15 residues. The CDR3 DNA reads TGTGCCAGCAGGGATGGACAGGGCGGATCCGGGGAGCTGTTTTTT. Protein sequence: CASRDGQGGSGELFF.

The sample holds one count of this clone. The chain carries TRBV5-4 and TRBJ1-3; TRBD1 aligns across 8 bases. The CDR3 consists of 18 residues. Per the germline V gene, CDR1 is SGHNT and CDR2 is YYREEE (reference sequence). After removal of 0 bases from V and 4 bases from J, the junction contained 12 bases not matched to a gene. The CDR3 sequence: CASSLGGGQGASGNTIYF. Here the CDR3 DNA reads TGTGCCAGCAGCTTGGGAGGAGGGCAGGGGGCTTCAGGAAACACCATATATTTT.